This is a list of T cell receptor beta chains from one sample in a study of T cell responses to AZD1222 COVID-19 vaccine. Method: immunoSEQ multiplex PCR; TCRdb's copy keeps in-frame clones and lacks some. The sample includes roughly 81,000 clones, around 85% of them seen just once. Sequences were derived from peripheral blood, sampled on day 0 of AZD1222 vaccination. The receptor set was obtained from an adult in good health. CDR3s include the opening cysteine and the closing phenylalanine or tryptophan. Fields, in order: clone size, J gene, CDR3 length, V gene, D gene, CDR3 protein, CDR3 DNA. D genes are given only for firm matches. Clone size is stated in some rows and not others, as once, few, many or a class when expanded.

>NA|TRBJ1-1|15|TRBV10-3|TRBD1
CAISESGQGFSEAFF
TGTGCCATCAGTGAGTCAGGACAGGGCTTCAGCGAAGCTTTCTTT
>NA|TRBJ2-7|13|TRBV29-1|TRBD1
CSVEDDRGSEQYF
TGCAGCGTTGAAGATGACAGGGGAAGTGAGCAGTACTTC
>NA|TRBJ2-1|14|TRBV18|NA
CASSPPASRGEQFF
TGTGCCAGCTCACCACCCGCGTCCCGGGGGGAGCAGTTCTTC
>NA|TRBJ2-7|15|TRBV6-5|NA
CASRGDGGGSYEQYF
TGTGCCAGCAGGGGGGATGGAGGGGGCTCCTACGAGCAGTACTTC
>NA|TRBJ1-1|14|TRBV7-3|NA
CASSLGLGVSEAFF
TGTGCCAGCAGCTTAGGTTTAGGGGTGAGTGAAGCTTTCTTT
>NA|TRBJ2-7|15|TRBV4-1|TRBD2
CASSLRTSANYEQYF
TGCGCCAGCAGCCTCCGGACTAGCGCAAACTACGAGCAGTACTTC
>NA|TRBJ1-5|12|TRBV12-3/TRBV12-4|NA
CASSLGGQPQHF
TGTGCCAGCAGTTTGGGGGGTCAGCCCCAGCATTTT
>NA|TRBJ2-5|16|TRBV11-3|NA
CASSPLTFRDRETQYF
TGTGCCAGCAGCCCACTGACATTTAGGGATCGGGAGACCCAGTACTTC
>NA|TRBJ1-2|14|TRBV6-2/TRBV6-3|NA
CASSPGPRSYGYTF
TGTGCCAGCAGCCCGGGACCGCGGTCCTATGGCTACACCTTC
>NA|TRBJ2-5|15|TRBV7-8|NA
CASSRGLHEQETQYF
TGTGCCAGCAGCCGAGGACTCCACGAACAAGAGACCCAGTACTTC
>NA|TRBJ2-2|17|TRBV5-4|TRBD1
CASSLGTGAANTGELFF
TGTGCCAGCAGCTTGGGGACAGGGGCCGCGAACACCGGGGAGCTGTTTTTT
>NA|TRBJ1-1|13|TRBV11-2|NA
CASSLRERTEAFF
TGTGCCAGCAGCTTAAGGGAGAGGACTGAAGCTTTCTTT
>NA|TRBJ2-7|14|TRBV7-8|NA
CASSRDPRNYEQYF
TGTGCCAGCAGCCGAGACCCTAGGAACTACGAGCAGTACTTC
>NA|TRBJ2-2|14|TRBV18|NA
CASSPPSDGGELFF
TGTGCCAGCTCACCACCTAGCGATGGCGGGGAGCTGTTTTTT
>NA|TRBJ1-5|16|TRBV15|TRBD1
CATRWTGGWGNQPQHF
TGTGCCACCAGATGGACAGGGGGCTGGGGGAATCAGCCCCAGCATTTT
>NA|TRBJ2-2|17|TRBV28|TRBD2
CASRGPGLAVYTGELFF
TGTGCCAGCAGGGGCCCTGGACTAGCGGTTTACACCGGGGAGCTGTTTTTT
>NA|TRBJ2-4|15|TRBV9|TRBD2
CASSPLAGGGNIQYF
TGTGCCAGCAGCCCGCTGGCGGGAGGGGGAAACATTCAGTACTTC
>once|TRBJ2-3|15|TRBV6-5|TRBD1
CASSYGQGYTDTQYF
TGTGCCAGCAGTTACGGACAGGGTTACACAGATACGCAGTATTTT
>NA|TRBJ2-1|16|TRBV7-2|NA
CASSLDVMVSSERQFF
TGTGCCAGCAGCTTAGATGTTATGGTCTCCTCGGAGCGCCAGTTCTTC
>NA|TRBJ1-2|14|TRBV19|NA
CASSMAAYAGGYTF
TGTGCCAGTAGTATGGCGGCGTATGCTGGTGGCTACACCTTC
>NA|TRBJ2-1|17|TRBV28|TRBD2
CASIGLAGDGSYNEQFF
TGTGCCAGCATTGGGCTAGCGGGAGACGGCTCCTACAATGAGCAGTTCTTC
>NA|TRBJ2-5|14|TRBV18|NA
CASSPGPAQETQYF
TGTGCCAGCTCACCCGGGCCGGCCCAAGAGACCCAGTACTTC
>NA|TRBJ2-2|16|TRBV3-1/TRBV3-2|NA
CASSQVLVSNTGELFF
TGTGCCAGCAGCCAAGTGCTGGTCTCGAACACCGGGGAGCTGTTTTTT
>NA|TRBJ1-3|14|TRBV9|TRBD1
CASSPRDRGNTIYF
TGTGCCAGCAGCCCCCGGGACAGAGGAAACACCATATATTTT
>NA|TRBJ1-1|15|TRBV19|NA
CASSNRVGSRTEAFF
TGTGCCAGTTCAAACAGGGTCGGCAGTCGCACTGAAGCTTTCTTT
>few|TRBJ1-4|15|TRBV5-5|NA
CASSLAPATNEKLFF
TGTGCCAGCAGCTTAGCGCCTGCAACTAATGAAAAACTGTTTTTT
>NA|TRBJ1-2|14|TRBV6-5|TRBD1
CASSYTGQGDGYTF
TGTGCCAGCAGTTACACGGGACAGGGGGATGGCTACACCTTC
>once|TRBJ2-7|12|TRBV28|NA
CASSLGRTEQYF
TGTGCCAGCAGCCTAGGTAGGACAGAGCAGTACTTC
>once|TRBJ2-6|15|TRBV14|NA
CASSAQGSGANVLTF
TGTGCCAGCAGCGCGCAGGGCTCTGGGGCCAACGTCCTGACTTTC
>NA|TRBJ1-1|15|TRBV3-1/TRBV3-2|TRBD1
CASSPYRGRNTEAFF
TGTGCCAGCAGCCCATACAGGGGGCGCAACACTGAAGCTTTCTTT
>NA|TRBJ1-1|13|TRBV10-2|NA
CASSLGQNTEAFF
TGCGCCAGCAGTCTGGGACAGAACACTGAAGCTTTCTTT
>NA|TRBJ2-7|16|TRBV7-8|TRBD2
CASSLAGGLDSYEQYF
TGTGCCAGCAGCTTAGCGGGAGGGCTCGACTCCTACGAGCAGTACTTC
>NA|TRBJ2-5|12|TRBV9|NA
CASSRDQETQYF
TGTGCCAGCAGCCGTGACCAAGAGACCCAGTACTTC
>NA|TRBJ2-2|16|TRBV4-1|NA
CASSQDSRLWAGELFF
TGCGCCAGCAGCCAAGATTCAAGATTGTGGGCCGGGGAGCTGTTTTTT